A selection of T cell receptor beta chains follows, all from one sample in a study of identical twins. In TCRdb, the 5' RACE reads were re-called with MiXCR into one record per CDR3 protein. This table holds 1,800,000 or so distinct CDR3 sequences, under 35% found once. Sequencing was performed on cord blood. Source of these receptors: a newborn girl in good health. The CDR3 runs from the conserved cysteine through the conserved F or W. A D gene is named only where the DNA matches it firmly. Not every row has a clone size; where given, it reads once, few, many or a size class.

V gene	clone size	D gene	J gene	CDR3 protein	CDR3 DNA
TRBV12-3/TRBV12-4	few	-	TRBJ2-7	CASRGGIHEQYF	TGTGCCAGCAGGGGGGGAATCCACGAGCAGTACTTC
TRBV15	few	-	TRBJ2-7	CATSQGYEQYF	TGTGCCACCAGCCAGGGGTACGAGCAGTACTTC
TRBV4-1	-	-	TRBJ1-2	CASSQYPGQEEGYTF	TGCGCCAGCAGCCAATATCCGGGGCAGGAGGAGGGCTACACCTTC
TRBV5-1	many	-	TRBJ2-1	CASSLGGVSYNEQFF	TGTGCCAGCAGTTTAGGGGGAGTTTCCTACAATGAGCAGTTCTTC
TRBV12-3/TRBV12-4	-	TRBD1	TRBJ1-5	CASSFRLQGTQPQHF	TGTGCCAGCAGCTTCCGCCTACAGGGGACACAGCCCCAGCATTTT
TRBV2	few	TRBD1	TRBJ2-7	CASRVGQASYEQYF	TGTGCCAGCAGGGTCGGACAGGCTTCCTACGAGCAGTACTTC
TRBV10-2	-	TRBD1	TRBJ2-1	CASSPGQGPFNEQFF	TGCGCCAGCAGCCCGGGACAGGGGCCGTTCAATGAGCAGTTCTTC
TRBV9	few	-	TRBJ2-1	CASSVTGAGQPNEQFF	TGTGCCAGCAGCGTAACGGGTGCGGGACAGCCAAATGAGCAGTTCTTC
TRBV6-2/TRBV6-3	-	TRBD1	TRBJ1-1	CASSQQGTGTEAFF	TGTGCCAGCAGCCAACAGGGGACGGGAACTGAAGCTTTCTTT
TRBV29-1	-	TRBD1	TRBJ1-1	CSVENRGRFTEAFF	TGCAGCGTTGAGAACAGGGGGCGTTTCACTGAAGCTTTCTTT
TRBV5-4	-	-	TRBJ1-2	CASSTPTIGYTF	TGTGCCAGCAGCACCCCTACTATCGGCTACACCTTC
TRBV30	few	-	TRBJ1-2	CAWSVPPQGKGYTF	TGTGCCTGGAGTGTACCACCCCAGGGGAAAGGCTACACCTTC
TRBV20-1	-	TRBD1	TRBJ2-1	CSARDPTGDNEQFF	TGCAGTGCTAGAGATCCCACAGGGGACAATGAGCAGTTCTTC
TRBV11-2	few	-	TRBJ2-4	CASSLDAISRNIQYF	TGTGCCAGCAGCTTAGATGCAATTTCTAGAAACATTCAGTACTTC
TRBV11-2	-	-	TRBJ2-2	CASSPLARTGELFF	TGTGCCAGCAGCCCCCTAGCGAGGACCGGGGAGCTGTTTTTT
TRBV5-1	-	-	TRBJ1-4	CASSLVAGTNEKLFF	TGCGCCAGCAGCTTGGTGGCGGGAACTAATGAAAAACTGTTTTTT
TRBV25-1	few	TRBD1	TRBJ2-5	CASSGPTGLETQYF	TGTGCCAGCAGTGGCCCGACAGGGCTGGAGACCCAGTACTTC
TRBV12-3/TRBV12-4	-	-	TRBJ1-2	CASRNPGQKNYGYTF	TGTGCCAGCCGCAATCCGGGACAAAAAAACTATGGCTACACCTTC
TRBV28	many	-	TRBJ2-1	CASSFRREQFF	TGTGCCAGCAGTTTCAGGAGGGAGCAGTTCTTC
TRBV5-1	-	-	TRBJ1-4	CASSFKGEKLFF	TGCGCCAGCAGCTTTAAGGGGGAAAAACTGTTTTTT
TRBV21-1	few	-	TRBJ1-5	CASSKRGEGLGNQPQHF	TGTGCCAGCAGCAAACGGGGGGAAGGTCTGGGAAATCAGCCCCAGCATTTT
TRBV21-1	-	-	TRBJ2-7	CGGLAETYEQYF	TGTGGCGGACTAGCGGAAACCTACGAGCAGTACTTC
TRBV6-5	few	-	TRBJ1-2	CASSRTGHYYGYTF	TGTGCCAGCAGCCGAACGGGACATTACTATGGCTACACCTTC
TRBV20-1	-	TRBD1	TRBJ1-5	CSAITPGQVSLPQHF	TGCAGTGCAATTACACCGGGACAGGTCTCTCTGCCCCAGCATTTT
TRBV5-1	-	TRBD2	TRBJ2-1	CASSLDWRGAYNEQFF	TGCGCCAGCAGCTTGGATTGGCGGGGGGCCTACAATGAGCAGTTCTTC